The clone carrying this TCR beta chain showed up just once. V dropped 3 bases and J dropped 4 bases, with 12 bases sitting between them. This CDR3 contains 15 residues. The V gene's germline CDR1 is LNHDA and CDR2 SQIVND (reference sequence). This sample was included in a study of blood T cell repertoires in COVID-19. At the level of the study: The United States, Italy and Spain supplied acute and convalescent COVID-19 samples. Sources were T cells, B-cell-depleted T cells, or PBMCs; the material itself was cDNA or gDNA.

Authors' analysis steps: Reference gene primers were amplified, and this amplification served to estimate nucleated cell counts. Clones were sequenced by immunoSEQ multiplex PCR, and TCRdb holds only the in-frame ones, with some missing. V and J calls and clone size follow that table, whereas D and trimming were derived from the DNA. The sample carries fewer than 250,000 clones, about 83% recorded once. Sequenced input: peripheral blood. This chain joins TRBV19 and TRBJ2-2, with D possibly being TRBD1 (5 bases). The clonotype was recovered from a man aged 50 or older with active or convalescent COVID-19. The CDR3 DNA is TGTGCCAGTAGTATTACGGCCAGGGCCACCGGGGAGCTGTTTTTT. This translates into CASSITARATGELFF.